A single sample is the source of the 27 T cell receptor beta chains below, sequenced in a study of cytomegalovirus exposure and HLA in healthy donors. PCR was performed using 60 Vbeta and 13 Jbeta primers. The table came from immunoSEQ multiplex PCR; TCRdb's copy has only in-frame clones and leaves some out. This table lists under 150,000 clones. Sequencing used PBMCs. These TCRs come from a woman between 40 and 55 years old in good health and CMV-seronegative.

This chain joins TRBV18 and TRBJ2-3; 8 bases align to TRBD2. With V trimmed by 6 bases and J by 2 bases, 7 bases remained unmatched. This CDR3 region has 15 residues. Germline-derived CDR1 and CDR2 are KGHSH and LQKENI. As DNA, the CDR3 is TGTGCCAGCTCTCCGGGGGGGCAGGACACAGATACGCAGTATTTT. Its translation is CASSPGGQDTDTQYF.

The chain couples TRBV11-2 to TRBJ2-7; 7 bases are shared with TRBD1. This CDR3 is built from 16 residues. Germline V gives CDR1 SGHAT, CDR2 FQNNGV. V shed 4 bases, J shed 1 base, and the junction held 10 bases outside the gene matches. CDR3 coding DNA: TGTGCCAGCAGCTATGGTCCGACAGGGCGGTCCTACGAGCAGTACTTC. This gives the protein CASSYGPTGRSYEQYF.

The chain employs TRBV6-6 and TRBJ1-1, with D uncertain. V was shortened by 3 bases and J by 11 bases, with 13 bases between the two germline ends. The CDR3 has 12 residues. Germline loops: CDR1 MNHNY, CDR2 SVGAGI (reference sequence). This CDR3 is CASSYPPNMAFF. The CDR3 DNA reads TGTGCCAGCAGTTATCCCCCGAACATGGCTTTCTTT.

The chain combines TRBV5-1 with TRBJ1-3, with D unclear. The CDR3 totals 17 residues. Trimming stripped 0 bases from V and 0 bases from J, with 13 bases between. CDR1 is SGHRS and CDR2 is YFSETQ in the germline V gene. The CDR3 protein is CASSLGQVHLSGNTIYF. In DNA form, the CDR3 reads TGCGCCAGCAGCTTGGGTCAGGTCCACCTCTCTGGAAACACCATATATTTT.

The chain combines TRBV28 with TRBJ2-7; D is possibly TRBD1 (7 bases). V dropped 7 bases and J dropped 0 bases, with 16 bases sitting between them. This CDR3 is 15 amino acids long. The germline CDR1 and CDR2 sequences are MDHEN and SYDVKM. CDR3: CASTSRGESSYEQYV. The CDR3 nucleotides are TGTGCCAGCACTTCCAGGGGGGAAAGCTCCTACGAGCAGTACGTC.

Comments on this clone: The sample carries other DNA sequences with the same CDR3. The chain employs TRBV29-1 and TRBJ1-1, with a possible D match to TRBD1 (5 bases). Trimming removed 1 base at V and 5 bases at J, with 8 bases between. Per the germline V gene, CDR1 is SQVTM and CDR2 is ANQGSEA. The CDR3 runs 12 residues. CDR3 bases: TGCAGCGTTGAAGGGGGGAGGACTGAAGCTTTCTTT. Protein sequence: CSVEGGRTEAFF.

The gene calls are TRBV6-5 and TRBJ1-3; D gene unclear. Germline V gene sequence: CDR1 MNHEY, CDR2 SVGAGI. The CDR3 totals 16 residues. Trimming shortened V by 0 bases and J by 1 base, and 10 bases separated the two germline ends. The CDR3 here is CASSYSKRQSGNTIYF. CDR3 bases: TGTGCCAGCAGTTACTCGAAACGACAATCTGGAAACACCATATATTTT.

DNA of the CDR3: TGCGCCAGCAGCCACTTGACATTCACCTCTGGAAACACCATATATTTT. Its protein product is CASSHLTFTSGNTIYF. This chain connects TRBV4-3 to TRBJ1-3; the D is unclear. Deletions cut 3 bases from V and 0 bases from J, with 12 bases between. In germline, CDR1 is LGHNA, CDR2 YSLEER. The CDR3 totals 16 residues.

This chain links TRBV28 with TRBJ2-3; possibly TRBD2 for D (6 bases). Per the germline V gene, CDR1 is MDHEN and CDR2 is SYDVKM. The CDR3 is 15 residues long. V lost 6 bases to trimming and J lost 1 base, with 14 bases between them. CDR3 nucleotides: TGTGCCAGCAGAAACCAGCCTAGCGGCACAGATACGCAGTATTTT. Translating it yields CASRNQPSGTDTQYF.

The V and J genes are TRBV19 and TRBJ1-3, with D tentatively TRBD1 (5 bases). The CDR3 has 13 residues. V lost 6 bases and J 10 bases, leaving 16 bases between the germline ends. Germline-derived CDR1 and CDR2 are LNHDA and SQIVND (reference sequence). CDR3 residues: CASRGQPGVTIYF. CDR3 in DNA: TGTGCCAGTAGAGGACAACCCGGAGTGACCATATATTTT.

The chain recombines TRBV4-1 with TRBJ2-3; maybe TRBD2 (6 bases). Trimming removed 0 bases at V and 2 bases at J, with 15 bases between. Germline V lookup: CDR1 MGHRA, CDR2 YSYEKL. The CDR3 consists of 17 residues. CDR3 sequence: CASSQDGGTENTDTQYF. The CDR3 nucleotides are TGCGCCAGCAGCCAAGATGGGGGGACGGAGAACACAGATACGCAGTATTTT.

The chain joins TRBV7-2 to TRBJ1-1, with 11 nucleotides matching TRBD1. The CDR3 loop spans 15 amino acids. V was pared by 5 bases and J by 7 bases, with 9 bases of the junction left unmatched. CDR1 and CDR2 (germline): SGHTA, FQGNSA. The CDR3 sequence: CASSPRTGGANEAFF. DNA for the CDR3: TGTGCCAGCAGCCCGCGGACAGGGGGCGCGAATGAAGCTTTCTTT.

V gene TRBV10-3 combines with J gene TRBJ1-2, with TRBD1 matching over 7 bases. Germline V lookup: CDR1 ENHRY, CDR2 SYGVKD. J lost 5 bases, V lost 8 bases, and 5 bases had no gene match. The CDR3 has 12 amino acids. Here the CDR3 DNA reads TGTGCCATCGAGGGGGCGAGGTATGGCTACACCTTC. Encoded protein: CAIEGARYGYTF.

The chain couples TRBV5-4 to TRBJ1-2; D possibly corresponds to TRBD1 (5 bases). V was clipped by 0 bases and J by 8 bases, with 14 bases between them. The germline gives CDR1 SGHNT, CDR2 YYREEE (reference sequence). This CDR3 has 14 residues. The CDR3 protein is CASSLVVRAEGYTF. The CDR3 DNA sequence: TGTGCCAGCAGCTTGGTTGTCAGGGCAGAGGGCTACACCTTC.

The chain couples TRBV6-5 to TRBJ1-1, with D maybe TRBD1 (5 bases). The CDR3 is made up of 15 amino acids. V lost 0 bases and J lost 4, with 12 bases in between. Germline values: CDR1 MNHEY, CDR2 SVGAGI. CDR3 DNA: TGTGCCAGCAGTTACTCACCGGGACTCAGCACTGAAGCTTTCTTT. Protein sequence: CASSYSPGLSTEAFF.

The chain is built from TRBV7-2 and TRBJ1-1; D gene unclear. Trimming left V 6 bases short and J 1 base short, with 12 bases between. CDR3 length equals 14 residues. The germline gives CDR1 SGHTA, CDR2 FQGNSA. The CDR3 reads CASRELAPNTEAFF. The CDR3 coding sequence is TGTGCCAGCAGAGAATTGGCCCCGAACACTGAAGCTTTCTTT.

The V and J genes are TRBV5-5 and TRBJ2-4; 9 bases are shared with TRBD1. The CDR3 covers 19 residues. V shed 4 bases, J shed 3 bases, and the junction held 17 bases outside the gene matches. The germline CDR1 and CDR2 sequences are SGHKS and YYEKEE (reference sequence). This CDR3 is CASSLLGDRAVTYKNIQYF. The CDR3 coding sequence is TGTGCCAGCAGCCTACTAGGGGACAGGGCCGTTACGTACAAAAACATTCAGTACTTC. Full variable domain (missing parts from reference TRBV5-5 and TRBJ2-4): DAGVTQSPTHLIKTRGQQVTLRCSPISGHKSVSWYQQVLGQGPQFIFQYYEKEERGRGNFPDRFSARQFPNYSSELNVNALLLGDSALYLCASSLLGDRAVTYKNIQYFGAGTRLSVL.

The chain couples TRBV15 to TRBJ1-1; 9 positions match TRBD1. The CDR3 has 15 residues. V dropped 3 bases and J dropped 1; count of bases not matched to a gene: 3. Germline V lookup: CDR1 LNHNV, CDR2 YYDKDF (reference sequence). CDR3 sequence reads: CATSRGDRANTEAFF. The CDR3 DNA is TGTGCCACCAGCAGGGGGGACAGGGCGAACACTGAAGCTTTCTTT.

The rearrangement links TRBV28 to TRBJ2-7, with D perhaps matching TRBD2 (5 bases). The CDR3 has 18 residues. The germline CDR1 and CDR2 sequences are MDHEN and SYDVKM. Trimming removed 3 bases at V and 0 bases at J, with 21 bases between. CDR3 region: CASSFSLGEGSPSYEQYF. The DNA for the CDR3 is TGTGCCAGCAGTTTCTCCCTCGGGGAAGGGAGCCCCTCCTACGAGCAGTACTTC.

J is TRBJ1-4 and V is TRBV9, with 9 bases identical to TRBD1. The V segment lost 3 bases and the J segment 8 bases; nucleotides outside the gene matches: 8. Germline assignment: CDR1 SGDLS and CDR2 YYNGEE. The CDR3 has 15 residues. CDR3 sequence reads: CASSAPGTGREKLFF. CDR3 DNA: TGTGCCAGCAGCGCCCCCGGGACAGGGAGGGAAAAACTGTTTTTT.

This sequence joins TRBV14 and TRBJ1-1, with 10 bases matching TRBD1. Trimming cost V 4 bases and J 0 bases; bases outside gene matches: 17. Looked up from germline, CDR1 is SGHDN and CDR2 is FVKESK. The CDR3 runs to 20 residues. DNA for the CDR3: TGTGCCAGCAGCCTCCGGGACAGGGGAATTTCCTCCCCTGTGAACACTGAAGCTTTCTTT. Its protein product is CASSLRDRGISSPVNTEAFF.

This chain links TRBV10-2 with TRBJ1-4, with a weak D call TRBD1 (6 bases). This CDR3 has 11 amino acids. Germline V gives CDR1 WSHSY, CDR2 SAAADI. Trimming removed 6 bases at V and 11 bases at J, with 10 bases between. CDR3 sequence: CASRDSKKLFF. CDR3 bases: TGCGCCAGCAGGGACAGTAAGAAACTGTTTTTT.

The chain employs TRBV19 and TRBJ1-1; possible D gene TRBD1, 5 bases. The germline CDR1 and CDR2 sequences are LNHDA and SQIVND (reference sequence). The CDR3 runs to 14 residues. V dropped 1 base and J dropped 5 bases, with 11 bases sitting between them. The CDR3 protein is CASSIGQGVTEAFF. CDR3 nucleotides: TGTGCCAGTAGTATAGGCCAGGGCGTTACTGAAGCTTTCTTT.

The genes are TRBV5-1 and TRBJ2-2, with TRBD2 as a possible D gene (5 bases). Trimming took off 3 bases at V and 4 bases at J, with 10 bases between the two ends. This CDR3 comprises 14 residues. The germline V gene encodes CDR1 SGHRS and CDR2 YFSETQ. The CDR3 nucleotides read TGCGCCAGCAGCTACGACCGGGGCACCGGGGAGCTGTTTTTT. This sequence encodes CASSYDRGTGELFF.

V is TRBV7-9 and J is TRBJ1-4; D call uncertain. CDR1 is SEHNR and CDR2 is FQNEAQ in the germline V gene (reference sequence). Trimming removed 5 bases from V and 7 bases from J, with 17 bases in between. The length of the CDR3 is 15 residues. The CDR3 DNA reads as TGTGCCAGCAGCGAAAGTACGGGGTACTCTGAAAAACTGTTTTTT. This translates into CASSESTGYSEKLFF.

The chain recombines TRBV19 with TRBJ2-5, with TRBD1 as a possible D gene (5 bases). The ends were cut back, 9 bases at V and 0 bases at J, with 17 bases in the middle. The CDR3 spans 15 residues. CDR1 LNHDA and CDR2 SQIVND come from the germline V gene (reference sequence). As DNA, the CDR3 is TGTGCCAGCCGGCCCCAGGGATCTAACCAAGAGACCCAGTACTTC. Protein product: CASRPQGSNQETQYF.

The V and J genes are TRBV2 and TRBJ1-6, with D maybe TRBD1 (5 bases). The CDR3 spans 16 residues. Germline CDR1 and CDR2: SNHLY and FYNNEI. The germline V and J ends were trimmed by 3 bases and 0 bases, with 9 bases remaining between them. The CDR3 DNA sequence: TGTGCCAGCAGTGAGGACACGAGCTCCTATAATTCACCCCTCCACTTT. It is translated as CASSEDTSSYNSPLHF.